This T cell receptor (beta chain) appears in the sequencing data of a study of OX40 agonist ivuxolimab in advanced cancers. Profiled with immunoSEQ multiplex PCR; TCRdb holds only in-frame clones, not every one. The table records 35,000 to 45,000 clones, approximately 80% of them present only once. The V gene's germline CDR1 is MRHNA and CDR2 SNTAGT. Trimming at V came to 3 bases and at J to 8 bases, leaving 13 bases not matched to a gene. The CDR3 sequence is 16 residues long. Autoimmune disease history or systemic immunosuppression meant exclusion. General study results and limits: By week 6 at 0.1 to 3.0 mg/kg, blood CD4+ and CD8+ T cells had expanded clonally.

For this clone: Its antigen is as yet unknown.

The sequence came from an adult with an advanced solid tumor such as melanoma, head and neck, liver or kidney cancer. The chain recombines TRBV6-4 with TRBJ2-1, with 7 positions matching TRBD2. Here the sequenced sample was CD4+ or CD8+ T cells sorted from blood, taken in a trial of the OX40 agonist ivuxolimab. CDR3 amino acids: CASSDLPGGSGDEQFF. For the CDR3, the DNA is TGTGCCAGCAGTGATCTACCGGGGGGTAGTGGAGATGAGCAGTTCTTC.